This note documents a single T cell receptor (beta chain) sequence. The sample holds a few counts of this clonotype. No antigen is known for it. Base qualities are not at hand, and no much larger clone is one base apart. The data derive from a study of human T cells and chemical hapten exposure (dated by TCRdb to the early 2020s). With regard to the full study: For sensitization, 2% DPC in acetone was applied to a roughly 2 cm by roughly 2 cm area of upper inner arm skin. Patients additionally received weekly therapeutic DPC doses to the scalp throughout the approximately 25-week study period. Patch tests used Finn chambers with 0.01% DPC on the upper back, scored after 6 days by International Contact Dermatitis Research Group standards. Alopecia areata with under or over 50% scalp involvement, alopecia totalis and alopecia universalis were represented in the patient cohort, which was mostly female. Libraries were combined into a pool for sequencing, and differences in TCR yield between samples came mainly from small differences in library volumes within the pool. Peripheral blood TCR repertoire changes were tracked in vivo in alopecia patients during primary and secondary sensitization to the hapten diphenylcyclopropenone (DPC). Blood was sampled from patients pre-sensitization (week 0) and at 2, 6 and about 24 weeks after DPC sensitization. For TCR sequencing, blood came from about 29 alopecia patients at anywhere from one to four time points (pre-sensitization, 2, 6 and 24 weeks).

The investigation overall reported the following: DPC sensitization did not change the number of TCRs with a frequency above 1 in 1000, and there was no evidence of changes in global repertoire structure. Alopecia, a presumed autoimmune disease, was present in all patients, so the immune response of the patients might differ from that of healthy individuals. Significantly more large CDR3 similarity clusters were formed by expanded TCRs than by pre-sensitization or healthy control sets, consistent with antigen-driven responses. Patch test score correlated positively with the number of PT1 expanded TCRs, reaching significance at thresholds 8, 16 and 32 but not at 4. After repeated subsampling, changes were observed in the strength of the expansion versus patch-test correlation and in the threshold at which the correlation became significant.

This sample's time point label indicates: patch test 3, about 24 weeks after DPC sensitization. The treatment or condition label for this specimen denotes: therapeutic diphenylcyclopropenone sensitization with weekly scalp DPC. Blood at each patch-test visit was drawn before the patch test was applied. Eligible patients were aged 18 to 70, diagnosed with alopecia, deemed suitable for DPC therapy, and excluded if pregnant. Total RNA was extracted from unfractionated whole blood collected in Tempus Blood RNA tubes. Trimming takes 6 bases off V and 0 bases off J; junction bases not matched to a gene: 10. The cysteine opens and the phenylalanine closes a CDR3 of 18 amino acids. This entry keeps only the CDR3 DNA: 54 bases, framed from base 1. CDR1 DFQATT and CDR2 SNEGSKA were looked up in the germline V gene (reference sequence). The library came from RACE. TCRdb lists the instrument as NextSeq 500. During library preparation, unique molecular identifiers were attached to individual cDNA molecules so that TCRs could be counted in a quantitative, reproducible way. Each blood RNA sample was used to sequence both TCR alpha and TCR beta chains. The study's processing was this. A median of about 100,000 TCRs per sample was observed, with a range of about 23,224 to 690,600. The Decombinator software suite was used to annotate V, J and CDR3 in the TCR reads. For PS versus PT1 abundance plots, all samples were subsampled to the same number of TCRs (28,000). Expanded TCRs were defined as absent before sensitization and observed at least eight times at the 2-week time point. In-frame beta chains were kept once TCRdb had trimmed the public reads at Q25 with fastp and called clones with MiXCR. Duplicate CDR3 protein sequences are folded into a single record with the most common DNA and genes. The V and J calls and clone size come from TCRdb's table, not from the authors' own analysis. The sample yields tens of thousands of distinct CDR3 sequences; over 10% were counted once. Around 5.8% of the sample is held by the ten biggest clonotypes.

This chain joins TRBV20-1 to TRBJ2-1, with TRBD2 matching 14 junction bases. This sequence was found in a woman aged 45-65 years with alopecia areata. Some clones in this sample may be carry-over from other donors' samples. The material was whole blood, obtained in connection with sensitization to the hapten diphenylcyclopropenone (DPC). DNA sequence: TGCAGTGCGCCTCCGGGACTAGCGGGAGCCAACTCCTACAATGAGCAGTTCTTC. Translated, this gives CSAPPGLAGANSYNEQFF.